The next 9 T cell receptor beta chains were all read from a single sample in a study of cytomegalovirus exposure and HLA in healthy donors. A multiplex PCR was run with 60 Vbeta primers and 13 Jbeta primers. Only in-frame clones appear in the TCRdb table, and some are missing; sequencing was by immunoSEQ multiplex PCR. This table has about 140,000 clones, approximately 85% appearing once. The sequencing input was PBMCs. These receptors were collected from a woman aged 50 to 65 in good health and CMV-seropositive.

V usage is TRBV30 and J usage is TRBJ1-6; possibly TRBD1 for D (6 bases). The CDR3 consists of 16 residues. The germline V gene has CDR1 GTSNPN and CDR2 SVGIG (reference sequence). V was cut by 1 base and J by 8 bases, with 18 bases left in between. The CDR3 protein is CAWSDEVGAGDSPLHF. CDR3 bases: TGTGCCTGGAGTGACGAGGTCGGGGCAGGGGATTCACCCCTCCACTTT.

The V gene is TRBV6-1, the J gene TRBJ1-1; D possibly corresponds to TRBD1 (5 bases). CDR3 length equals 12 residues. Trimming took off 1 base at V and 7 bases at J, with 7 bases between the two ends. Germline V gene sequence: CDR1 MNHNS, CDR2 SASEGT. The CDR3 is CASSEGGNEAFF. The CDR3 bases are TGTGCCAGCAGTGAAGGGGGCAATGAAGCTTTCTTT.

This chain links TRBV5-4 with TRBJ2-4; TRBD1 matches 7 bases. The J segment lost 1 base and the V segment lost 5 bases, leaving 12 bases of the junction unmatched. The CDR3 runs to 17 residues. Germline CDR1 and CDR2: SGHNT and YYREEE (reference sequence). The CDR3 DNA is TGTGCCAGCAGGCCGGGTGAGGGGGCGCGGGCCAAAAACATTCAGTACTTC. Encoded protein: CASRPGEGARAKNIQYF.

For this clone: This sample includes further DNA sequences coding for the same CDR3. This CDR3 reads CASSPPGSSYNEQFF. CDR3 sequence (DNA): TGTGCCAGCAGCCCCCCGGGGAGCTCCTACAATGAGCAGTTCTTC. The chain recombines TRBV7-3 with TRBJ2-1, with D maybe TRBD2 (5 bases). Trimming stripped 5 bases from V and 0 bases from J, with 11 bases between. Germline loops: CDR1 SGHTA, CDR2 FQGTGA. The length of the CDR3 is 15 residues. Variable domain in full (rest from reference TRBV7-3 and TRBJ2-1): GAGVSQTPSNKVTEKGKYVELRCDPISGHTALYWYRQSLGQGPEFLIYFQGTGAADDSGLPNDRFFAVRPEGSVSTLKIQRTERGDSAVYLCASSPPGSSYNEQFFGPGTRLTVL.

The CDR3 region has the DNA TGTGCCAGCAGCCCGTTCGGCGGGCAAGAGACCCAGTACTTC. Its protein is CASSPFGGQETQYF. V gene TRBV4-2 combines with J gene TRBJ2-5, with TRBD2 as a possible D gene (5 bases). Germline V gives CDR1 LGHNA, CDR2 YNFKEQ. The CDR3 consists of 14 residues. The V gene lost 4 bases and the J gene lost 2 bases, with 11 bases spanning the gap.

This clone was detected once. The CDR3 loop is CASSSGQSQYNEQFF. The CDR3 DNA follows: TGCGCCAGCAGCTCAGGACAGAGTCAATACAATGAGCAGTTCTTC. V usage is TRBV5-1 and J usage is TRBJ2-1; D perhaps matches TRBD1 (6 bases). The CDR3 has 15 amino acids. Trimming removed 3 bases at V and 4 bases at J, with 14 bases between. Germline assignment: CDR1 SGHRS and CDR2 YFSETQ.

The V gene is TRBV5-4, the J gene TRBJ2-1; no reliable D call. Germline loops: CDR1 SGHNT, CDR2 YYREEE (reference sequence). This CDR3 has 14 amino acids. The V and J ends lost 0 bases and 10 bases respectively, with 14 bases between them. CDR3 DNA: TGTGCCAGCAGCTTGGCCTCCCGCGCCCTCGAGCAGTTCTTC. It translates to CASSLASRALEQFF.

J is TRBJ2-7 and V is TRBV28; TRBD2 aligns across 7 bases. Trimming cost V 4 bases and J 2 bases; bases outside gene matches: 5. The CDR3 loop spans 14 amino acids. CDR1 and CDR2 (germline): MDHEN, SYDVKM. The CDR3: CASSSTSSTYEQYF. In nucleotides, the CDR3 is TGTGCCAGCAGTTCGACTAGCAGCACCTACGAGCAGTACTTC.

V is TRBV5-1 and J is TRBJ1-1; 7 nucleotides match TRBD1. The junction had 6 bases not matched to a gene; V was cut back by 2 bases and J by 5 bases. CDR3 length: 14 residues. Germline values: CDR1 SGHRS, CDR2 YFSETQ. CDR3 nucleotides: TGCGCCAGCAGCTTCCAGGGGGGCTGGACTGAAGCTTTCTTT. Its translation: CASSFQGGWTEAFF. The full variable domain, rest sourced from reference TRBV5-1 and TRBJ1-1, is KAGVTQTPRYLIKTRGQQVTLSCSPISGHRSVSWYQQTPGQGLQFLFEYFSETQRNKGNFPGRFSGRQFSNSRSEMNVSTLELGDSALYLCASSFQGGWTEAFFGQGTRLTVV.